This T cell receptor beta chain is drawn from a study of cytomegalovirus exposure and HLA in healthy donors. This CDR3 has 13 residues. CDR1 LNHDA and CDR2 SQIVND come from the germline V gene (reference sequence). The V end was cut by 7 bases, the J end by 7 bases, with 16 bases between. The PCR employed 60 Vbeta primers together with 13 Jbeta primers. Method: immunoSEQ multiplex PCR; TCRdb's copy keeps in-frame clones and lacks some. Found here are 200,000 or so clones, nearly 80% of them singletons; the top ten hold approximately 5.4%. The sequenced sample consisted of PBMCs. The receptor comes from a woman aged 25 to 45 in good health and CMV-seropositive. This chain links TRBV19 with TRBJ1-1; D may be TRBD1 (5 bases). The CDR3 here is CASTSGLVGEAFF. CDR3 DNA: TGTGCCAGTACATCAGGGCTCGTAGGTGAAGCTTTCTTT.